This T cell receptor (beta chain) was captured in a study of response to subunit inactivated influenza vaccine. Germline trimming cut 3 bases from V and 4 bases from J; bases unmatched to any gene: 8. The germline V gene encodes CDR1 SGHRS and CDR2 YFSETQ. The CDR3 is 15 amino acids. To note about this clonotype: Its antigen is not identified.

Study-level findings and limits: It was suggested by the authors that few new T cells are recruited by each seasonal influenza vaccination.

Using its own MiXCR run on the RT-PCR reads, TCRdb lists one record per CDR3 protein. Among roughly 500,000 distinct CDR3 sequences, roughly 23% were seen once, and the ten largest hold 1.5% to 2%. The rearrangement links TRBV5-1 to TRBJ1-2; 8 bases map to TRBD1. This specimen consisted of CD4+ T cells sorted from PBMCs, obtained 4 to 6 days after vaccination. This clonotype was sampled from a man aged 50 to 59 who received an inactivated influenza vaccine. This CDR3 is CASSSGQGEVYGYTF. DNA of the CDR3: TGCGCCAGCAGCTCCGGACAGGGTGAGGTCTATGGCTACACCTTC. Looking up the rest from reference TRBV5-1 and TRBJ1-2 gives the full variable domain: KAGVTQTPRYLIKTRGQQVTLSCSPISGHRSVSWYQQTPGQGLQFLFEYFSETQRNKGNFPGRFSGRQFSNSRSEMNVSTLELGDSALYLCASSSGQGEVYGYTFGSGTRLTVV.